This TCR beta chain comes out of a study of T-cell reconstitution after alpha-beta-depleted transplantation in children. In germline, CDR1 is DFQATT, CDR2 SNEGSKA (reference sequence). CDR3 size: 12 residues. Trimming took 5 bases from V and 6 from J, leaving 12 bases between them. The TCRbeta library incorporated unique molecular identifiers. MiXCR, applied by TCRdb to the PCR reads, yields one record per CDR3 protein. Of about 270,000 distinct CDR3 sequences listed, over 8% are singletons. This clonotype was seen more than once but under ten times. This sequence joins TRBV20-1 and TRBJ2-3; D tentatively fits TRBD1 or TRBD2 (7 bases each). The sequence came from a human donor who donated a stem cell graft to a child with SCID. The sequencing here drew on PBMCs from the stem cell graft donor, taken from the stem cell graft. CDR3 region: CSADQGGDTQYF. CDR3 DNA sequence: TGCAGTGCTGACCAGGGGGGGGATACGCAGTATTTT.